The 8 T cell receptor beta chains below come from one sample, sequenced in a study of blood T cell repertoires in COVID-19. TCRdb's table, derived via immunoSEQ multiplex PCR, lists solely in-frame clones and lacks some. The sample has approximately 11,000 clones; 75% to 90% are singletons. The sequenced material came from peripheral blood. The receptors were sampled from a human donor in a cohort sampled during active COVID-19.

This clone has just a few counts. This sequence joins TRBV7-2 and TRBJ2-1, with 10 nucleotides matching TRBD2. The CDR3 sequence is 14 residues long. Germline values: CDR1 SGHTA, CDR2 FQGNSA. Losses at the gene ends were 1 base for V and 13 bases for J; bases not matched to a gene: 7. In DNA form, the CDR3 reads TGTGCCAGCAGCTTAGGGCCAGCGGGAGGGTCTCAGTTCTTC. This codes for CASSLGPAGGSQFF.

The V and J genes are TRBV13 and TRBJ2-1; 13 nucleotides align to TRBD2. CDR1 is PRHDT, CDR2 FYEKMQ, per germline (reference sequence). This CDR3 is 18 amino acids long. After removal of 4 bases from V and 6 bases from J, the junction contained 12 bases not matched to a gene. The CDR3 sequence is CASSSNGLAGEWGNEQFF. CDR3 sequence (DNA): TGTGCCAGCAGCTCTAACGGACTAGCGGGAGAATGGGGCAATGAGCAGTTCTTC. The full variable domain, completed using reference TRBV13 and TRBJ2-1, is AAGVIQSPRHLIKEKRETATLKCYPIPRHDTVYWYQQGPGQDPQFLISFYEKMQSDKGSIPDRFSAQQFSDYHSELNMSSLELGDSALYFCASSSNGLAGEWGNEQFFGPGTRLTVL.

The chain uses TRBV7-9 and TRBJ2-3; TRBD2 is a possible D gene (6 bases). Trimming removed 4 bases at V and 2 bases at J, with 16 bases between. CDR3 length: 16 amino acids. The germline gives CDR1 SEHNR, CDR2 FQNEAQ (reference sequence). CDR3 loop: CASSSGGRAYTDTQYF. The CDR3 DNA is TGTGCCAGCAGCTCTGGAGGGCGCGCCTACACAGATACGCAGTATTTT.

The rearrangement links TRBV5-1 to TRBJ1-4; D call uncertain. Germline lookup yields CDR1 SGHRS and CDR2 YFSETQ. V lost 4 bases to trimming and J lost 0 bases, with 10 bases between them. CDR3 length: 15 residues. The CDR3 spells CASSAARTTNEKLFF. CDR3 in DNA: TGCGCCAGCAGCGCCGCCAGGACAACTAATGAAAAACTGTTTTTT.

The CDR3 reads CASSYDRGPFDEQYF. CDR3 DNA: TGTGCCAGCAGTTACGACAGGGGGCCGTTTGACGAGCAGTACTTC. The chain combines TRBV7-2 with TRBJ2-7, with 10 bases aligning to TRBD1. Trimming at V came to 6 bases and at J to 5 bases, leaving 10 bases not matched to a gene. The CDR3 sequence is 15 residues long. Looked up from germline, CDR1 is SGHTA and CDR2 is FQGNSA.

The chain employs TRBV7-2 and TRBJ2-2; 12 bases fit TRBD2. Trimming took 2 bases from V and 3 from J; bases not matched to a gene: 7. The CDR3 contains 18 residues. Germline lookup yields CDR1 SGHTA and CDR2 FQGNSA. The CDR3 DNA reads TGTGCCAGCAGCTTACCCGGGACTAGCGGGTCCGACACCGGGGAGCTGTTTTTT. It yields the protein CASSLPGTSGSDTGELFF.

The chain joins TRBV6-2 or TRBV6-3 to TRBJ2-3; no clear D gene. The V gene lost 4 bases and the J gene lost 3 bases, with 17 bases spanning the gap. Germline V gene data show CDR1 as MNHEY and CDR2 as SVGEGT. The CDR3 extends over 16 amino acids. The CDR3 nucleotides read TGTGCCAGCAGTTCCGCGATTTGGAGTGATACAGATACGCAGTATTTT. Translating gives CASSSAIWSDTDTQYF.

This clone has just a few counts. V gene TRBV11-2 combines with J gene TRBJ2-7; possibly TRBD2 for D (6 bases). Between the trimmed V and J ends, which lost 4 bases and 2 bases, there was a span of 18 bases. The CDR3 is 16 residues long. CDR1 is SGHAT and CDR2 is FQNNGV in the germline V gene. Written as DNA, the CDR3 is TGTGCCAGCAGCTCGGGGAGGCTAGCGACTACCTACGAGCAGTACTTC. Protein product: CASSSGRLATTYEQYF.